Here is one T cell receptor beta chain with its context. After extraction with the RNeasy kit, 0.5 to 1 ug of the RNA was reverse transcribed using random hexamers. Across 54 Vbeta and 13 Jbeta, TCR beta CDR3 was amplified with immunoSEQ multiplex PCR. TCRdb called the immunoSEQ multiplex PCR reads again in MiXCR, with one record for every CDR3 protein. The sample includes about 130,000 distinct CDR3 sequences, roughly 93% of them seen just once. CD8+ and CD4+ T cells taken from blood had their TCR beta sequenced. TEMRA cells were enriched by FACS, and CD4+ and CD8+ T cells were negatively isolated. Germline assignment: CDR1 LGHNA and CDR2 YNFKEQ. Between the trimmed V and J ends, which lost 0 bases and 0 bases, there was a span of 9 bases. The CDR3 runs 16 residues. This sample stems from a study of CD8 T cells in Susac syndrome.

This clonotype was sampled from a human donor with multiple sclerosis. The sample taken for sequencing was CD8+ T cells from PBMCs. The chain joins TRBV4-2 to TRBJ2-1; no reliable D call. The CDR3 DNA reads TGTGCCAGCAGCCAAGAAGTGCCGAGCTCCTACAATGAGCAGTTCTTC. Translating gives CASSQEVPSSYNEQFF.